These 20 T cell receptor beta chains share one sample of origin, sequenced in a study of T-cell memory formation after mild COVID-19. TCRdb re-analysed the 5' RACE reads in MiXCR, keeping a single row per CDR3 protein. The sample yields 250,000 or so distinct CDR3 sequences, 8.5% to 9.5% seen once. Source material: PBMCs or a T cell subset sorted from them (not recorded which). These TCRs come from a man between 18 and 29 years old who had mild COVID-19 (a few samples of this study predate the infection). Cell type and time point are not known.

This sequence joins TRBV10-3 and TRBJ2-1; D perhaps matches TRBD1 (5 bases). Germline CDR1 is ENHRY and CDR2 is SYGVKD. The germline V and J ends were trimmed by 3 bases and 8 bases, with 17 bases remaining between them. The CDR3 is made up of 15 amino acids. The CDR3 here is CAISDKAQEGDEQFF. In DNA form, the CDR3 reads TGTGCCATCAGTGACAAGGCGCAGGAAGGGGATGAGCAGTTCTTC.

A few counts support this clonotype. The J gene is TRBJ2-1, the V gene TRBV5-1, with D uncertain. V lost 0 bases to trimming and J lost 7 bases, with 8 bases between them. The CDR3 spans 13 residues. From germline, CDR1 is SGHRS and CDR2 YFSETQ. The CDR3 is CASSLVPSNEQFF. The DNA for the CDR3 is TGCGCCAGCAGCTTGGTCCCGAGTAATGAGCAGTTCTTC.

This clonotype was detected a few times. The chain uses TRBV20-1 and TRBJ2-1; TRBD2 matches at 10 bases. V trimming: 6 bases; J trimming: 9 bases; junction bases outside the gene matches: 11. Germline V gene data show CDR1 as DFQATT and CDR2 as SNEGSKA (reference sequence). The CDR3 consists of 14 residues. The chain's CDR3 is CSASQSGGAVEQFF. The CDR3 DNA follows: TGCAGTGCCTCACAAAGCGGGGGGGCCGTTGAGCAGTTCTTC.

The chain recombines TRBV20-1 with TRBJ2-4; D gene ambiguous. CDR1 DFQATT and CDR2 SNEGSKA come from the germline V gene (reference sequence). V was trimmed by 7 bases and J by 0 bases, leaving 10 bases between them. The CDR3 consists of 13 residues. The CDR3 reads CSGIGSAKNIQYF. Here the CDR3 DNA reads TGCAGTGGCATTGGGTCAGCCAAAAACATTCAGTACTTC.

This clonotype was seen repeatedly, ten times or more. The chain links TRBV5-1 to TRBJ1-5; D is possibly TRBD1 (5 bases). The V gene lost 0 bases and the J gene lost 6 bases, with 13 bases spanning the gap. Germline-derived CDR1 and CDR2 are SGHRS and YFSETQ. The CDR3 contains 15 residues. DNA for the CDR3: TGCGCCAGCAGCTTGGATGGGCAGGGAGGTCAGCCCCAGCATTTT. Its translation is CASSLDGQGGQPQHF.

The chain joins TRBV7-2 to TRBJ1-3, with unresolved D. There are 15 residues in the CDR3. V was pared by 1 base and J by 2 bases, with 9 bases between. The germline gives CDR1 SGHTA, CDR2 FQGNSA. The CDR3 loop reads CASSLERVAGNTIYF. The CDR3 region has the DNA TGTGCCAGCAGCTTAGAGAGGGTAGCTGGAAACACCATATATTTT.

In this sample, this clonotype turned up a few times. The chain has TRBV12-3 or TRBV12-4 and TRBJ2-5; TRBD2 might be the D (6 bases). The V end was cut by 5 bases, the J end by 2 bases, with 15 bases between. This CDR3 comprises 15 residues. The CDR3 coding sequence is TGTGCCAGCAGTCCTTCCGTGACTAGTCAAGAGACCCAGTACTTC. This codes for CASSPSVTSQETQYF.

This clonotype was found many times. The chain carries TRBV28 and TRBJ2-3, with TRBD2 matching 11 bases. The germline V gene encodes CDR1 MDHEN and CDR2 SYDVKM. The CDR3 is made up of 17 amino acids. Germline trimming cut 2 bases from V and 10 bases from J; bases unmatched to any gene: 14. CDR3 nucleotide sequence: TGTGCCAGCAGTTTACAAAGACTAGCGGGGATCTTGGGTGCGCAGTATTTT. Residues: CASSLQRLAGILGAQYF.

This clonotype was seen repeatedly, ten times or more. The chain links TRBV28 to TRBJ2-3; tentatively, D is TRBD1 or TRBD2 (5 bases each). The germline CDR1 and CDR2 sequences are MDHEN and SYDVKM. Trimming took 5 bases from V and 6 from J, leaving 15 bases between them. The CDR3 is 14 amino acids. CDR3 DNA: TGTGCCAGCAGTATCGGGGCAACGGGGGATACGCAGTATTTT. Its translation is CASSIGATGDTQYF.

This clonotype has a count of ten or more. The chain uses TRBV9 and TRBJ2-7; 10 nucleotides match TRBD1. With V trimmed by 3 bases and J by 5 bases, 8 bases remained unmatched. The CDR3 contains 15 residues. From germline, CDR1 is SGDLS and CDR2 YYNGEE. The CDR3 coding sequence is TGTGCCAGCAGCGCGGGGGGACAGGGGTTCGACGAGCAGTACTTC. The encoded protein is CASSAGGQGFDEQYF.

J is TRBJ1-6 and V is TRBV2; TRBD1 matches 9 bases. V shed 7 bases, J shed 6 bases, and the junction held 4 bases outside the gene matches. This CDR3 is 14 amino acids long. Germline-derived CDR1 and CDR2 are SNHLY and FYNNEI. In DNA, the CDR3 is TGTGCCAGCACTCCGGGACAGGGTAATTCACCCCTCCACTTT. The encoded protein is CASTPGQGNSPLHF.

The chain is built from TRBV12-3 or TRBV12-4 and TRBJ1-2, with D maybe TRBD1 (5 bases). The CDR3 is made up of 16 amino acids. V was pared by 6 bases and J by 8 bases, with 25 bases between. CDR3 residues: CASRKWSGSGARGYTF. CDR3 in DNA: TGTGCCAGCAGAAAATGGTCGGGGAGTGGGGCGCGGGGCTACACCTTC.

This sequence joins TRBV7-2 and TRBJ2-3, with D perhaps matching TRBD2 (6 bases). Germline CDR1 SGHTA, CDR2 FQGNSA. The CDR3 is 14 residues long. Trimming shortened V by 5 bases and J by 3 bases, and 12 bases separated the two germline ends. The CDR3 coding sequence is TGTGCCAGCAGCCCCCGGGACTTGACAGATACGCAGTATTTT. It translates to CASSPRDLTDTQYF.

This clonotype has just a few counts. V usage is TRBV3-1 and J usage is TRBJ1-1; 9 nucleotides line up with TRBD1. V dropped 0 bases and J dropped 0; count of bases not matched to a gene: 8. Germline values: CDR1 LGHDT, CDR2 YNNKEL (reference sequence). The CDR3 totals 18 residues. CDR3 sequence (DNA): TGTGCCAGCAGCCAAGATGCGGGACAGGGACGAATGAACACTGAAGCTTTCTTT. It encodes CASSQDAGQGRMNTEAFF.

The rearrangement joins TRBV20-1 to TRBJ2-4, with D possibly TRBD2 on 6 matching bases. Trimming pared 7 bases from V and 8 bases from J, leaving 12 bases between. CDR1 is DFQATT and CDR2 is SNEGSKA in the germline V gene (reference sequence). The CDR3 has 11 residues. DNA of the CDR3: TGCAGTGGCGGTGGGGAGGACATTCAGTACTTC. This sequence encodes CSGGGEDIQYF.

This clonotype was observed a handful of times. The chain recombines TRBV7-9 with TRBJ1-1, with TRBD1 as a possible D gene (5 bases). The CDR3 runs 15 residues. Trimming removed 2 bases from V and 9 bases from J, with 19 bases in between. CDR1 SEHNR and CDR2 FQNEAQ come from the germline V gene (reference sequence). The CDR3 region is CASSLFPAEGMKAFF. The CDR3 coding sequence is TGTGCCAGCAGCTTATTTCCAGCTGAGGGGATGAAAGCTTTCTTT. Based on the CDR3 plus reference TRBV7-9 and TRBJ1-1, the full variable domain is DTGVSQNPRHKITKRGQNVTFRCDPISEHNRLYWYRQTLGQGPEFLTYFQNEAQLEKSRLLSDRFSAERPKGSFSTLEIQRTEQGDSAMYLCASSLFPAEGMKAFFGQGTRLTVV.

This clonotype appeared once. The chain recombines TRBV15 with TRBJ1-1, with D tentatively TRBD1 (5 bases). Trimming shortened V by 5 bases and J by 1 base, and 14 bases separated the two germline ends. This CDR3 is built from 15 residues. Germline V gene data show CDR1 as LNHNV and CDR2 as YYDKDF (reference sequence). CDR3 DNA: TGTGCCACCAGCGGATACAGGCCTACGAACACTGAAGCTTTCTTT. Translation: CATSGYRPTNTEAFF. Complete variable domain (other parts from reference TRBV15 and TRBJ1-1): DAMVIQNPRYQVTQFGKPVTLSCSQTLNHNVMYWYQQKSSQAPKLLFHYYDKDFNNEADTPDNFQSRRPNTSFCFLDIRSPGLGDTAMYLCATSGYRPTNTEAFFGQGTRLTVV.

This chain connects TRBV7-9 to TRBJ2-5, with D perhaps assigned TRBD1 or TRBD2 (7 bases each). The CDR3 consists of 16 residues. Germline CDR1 reads SEHNR; CDR2 reads FQNEAQ (reference sequence). V shed 0 bases and J shed 2 bases, with 13 bases lying between them. Written as DNA, the CDR3 is TGTGCCAGCAGCTTAGCCCCAGGGGGGGCACAAGAGACCCAGTACTTC. It encodes CASSLAPGGAQETQYF.

This clonotype occurred a few times. The chain recombines TRBV20-1 with TRBJ2-3, with 9 bases that match TRBD2. V was clipped by 3 bases and J by 2 bases; unmatched bases: 3. Germline-derived CDR1 and CDR2 are DFQATT and SNEGSKA (reference sequence). This CDR3 is 14 amino acids long. This chain's CDR3 is CSARASGITDTQYF. The CDR3 nucleotides read TGCAGTGCTAGGGCTAGCGGGATCACAGATACGCAGTATTTT.

The table lists this clonotype with a few counts. V and J are TRBV5-1 and TRBJ2-7, with 7 bases that match TRBD2. The CDR3 has 14 amino acids. Germline values: CDR1 SGHRS, CDR2 YFSETQ. With 7 bases clipped from V and 0 bases from J, the junction kept 7 bases outside the gene matches. The CDR3 DNA sequence: TGCGCCAGCCACCGGGGGGAAATCTCCTACGAGCAGTACTTC. This translates into CASHRGEISYEQYF.